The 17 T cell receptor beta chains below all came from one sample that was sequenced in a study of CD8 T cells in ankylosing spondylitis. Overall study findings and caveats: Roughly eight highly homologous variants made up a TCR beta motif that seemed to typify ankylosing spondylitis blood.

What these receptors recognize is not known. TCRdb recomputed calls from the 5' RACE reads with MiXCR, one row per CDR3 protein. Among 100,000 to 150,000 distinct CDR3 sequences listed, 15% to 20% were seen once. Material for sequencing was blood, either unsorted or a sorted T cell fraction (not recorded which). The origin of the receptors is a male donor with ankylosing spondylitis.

The CDR3 DNA is TGTGCCAGCAGCCAAGATCTCGGGACGATAGACTCCTACGAGCAGTACTTC. This translates into CASSQDLGTIDSYEQYF. The chain carries TRBV4-2 and TRBJ2-7, with D perhaps matching TRBD1 or TRBD2 (5 bases each). This CDR3 region has 17 residues. The V gene's germline CDR1 is LGHNA and CDR2 YNFKEQ. The V end was cut by 0 bases, the J end by 0 bases, with 15 bases between.

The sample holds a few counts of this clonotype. The CDR3 coding sequence is TGTGCCAGCAGCCCACCAGGGATCGGGGCCAACGTCCTGACTTTC. Translation gives CASSPPGIGANVLTF. The genes are TRBV7-9 and TRBJ2-6, with TRBD1 as a possible D gene (5 bases). V was pared by 5 bases and J by 4 bases, with 12 bases between. This CDR3 has 15 amino acids. Germline assignment: CDR1 SEHNR and CDR2 FQNEAQ (reference sequence). The entire variable domain, with the rest obtained from reference TRBV7-9 and TRBJ2-6, is as follows: DTGVSQNPRHKITKRGQNVTFRCDPISEHNRLYWYRQTLGQGPEFLTYFQNEAQLEKSRLLSDRFSAERPKGSFSTLEIQRTEQGDSAMYLCASSPPGIGANVLTFGAGSRLTVL.

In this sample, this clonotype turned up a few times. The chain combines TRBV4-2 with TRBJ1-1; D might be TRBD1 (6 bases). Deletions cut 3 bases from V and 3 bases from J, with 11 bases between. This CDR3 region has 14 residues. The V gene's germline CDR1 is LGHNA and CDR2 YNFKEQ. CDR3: CASSQSTGYTEAFF. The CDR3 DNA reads TGTGCCAGCAGCCAGTCCACAGGGTACACTGAAGCTTTCTTT.

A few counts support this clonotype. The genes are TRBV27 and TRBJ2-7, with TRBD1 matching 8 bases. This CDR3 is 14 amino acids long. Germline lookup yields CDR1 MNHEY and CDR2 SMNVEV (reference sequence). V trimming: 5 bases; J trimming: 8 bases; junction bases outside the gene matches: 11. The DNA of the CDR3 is TGTGCCAGCAGTCCCTCGGGACAGGCTATGAAGCAGTACTTC. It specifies CASSPSGQAMKQYF.

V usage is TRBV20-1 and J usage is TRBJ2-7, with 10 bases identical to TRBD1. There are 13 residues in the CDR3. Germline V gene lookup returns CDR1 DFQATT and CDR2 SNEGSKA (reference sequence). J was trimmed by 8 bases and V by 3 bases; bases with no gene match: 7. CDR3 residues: CSARTGGEEQQYF. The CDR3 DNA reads TGCAGTGCTAGGACAGGGGGCGAGGAACAGCAGTACTTC.

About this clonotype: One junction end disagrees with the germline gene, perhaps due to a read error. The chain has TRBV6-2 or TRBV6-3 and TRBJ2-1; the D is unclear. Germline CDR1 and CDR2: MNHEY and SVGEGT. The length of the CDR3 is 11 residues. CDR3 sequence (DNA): TGTGCCAGCAGGTATTACAGTGAGCAGTTCTTC. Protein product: CASRYYSEQFF.

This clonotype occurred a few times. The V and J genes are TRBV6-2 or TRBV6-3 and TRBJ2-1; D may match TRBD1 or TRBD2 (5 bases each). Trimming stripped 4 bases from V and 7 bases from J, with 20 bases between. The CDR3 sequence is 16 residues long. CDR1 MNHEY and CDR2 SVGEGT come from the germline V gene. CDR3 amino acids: CASSFLDPGAGNEQFF. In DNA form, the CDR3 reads TGTGCCAGCAGTTTCTTGGACCCCGGGGCCGGAAATGAGCAGTTCTTC.

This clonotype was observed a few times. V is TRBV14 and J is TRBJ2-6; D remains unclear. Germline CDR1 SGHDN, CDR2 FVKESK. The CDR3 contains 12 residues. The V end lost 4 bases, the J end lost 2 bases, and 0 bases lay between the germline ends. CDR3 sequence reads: CASSPGANVLTF. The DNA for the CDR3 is TGTGCCAGCAGCCCTGGGGCCAACGTCCTGACTTTC.

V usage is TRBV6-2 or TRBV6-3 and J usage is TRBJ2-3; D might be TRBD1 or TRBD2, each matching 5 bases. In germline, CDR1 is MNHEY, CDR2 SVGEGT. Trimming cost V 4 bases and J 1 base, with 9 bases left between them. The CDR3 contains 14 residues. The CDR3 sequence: CASSSGRGTDTQYF. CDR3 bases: TGTGCCAGCAGTTCGGGGCGGGGCACAGATACGCAGTATTTT.

The chain's CDR3 is CASRPTRDSKGEQFF. In DNA form, the CDR3 reads TGTGCCAGCAGACCAACCAGGGACAGCAAGGGAGAGCAGTTCTTC. The chain joins TRBV5-6 to TRBJ2-1, with 7 bases fitting TRBD1. Unmatched junction bases numbered 15, after V lost 5 bases and J lost 10 bases. The germline gives CDR1 SGHDT, CDR2 YYEEEE. CDR3 length: 15 amino acids.

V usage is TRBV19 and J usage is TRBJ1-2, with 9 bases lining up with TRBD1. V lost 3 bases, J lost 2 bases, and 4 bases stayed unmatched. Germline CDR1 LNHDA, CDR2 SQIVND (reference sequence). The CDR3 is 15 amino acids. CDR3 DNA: TGTGCCAGTAGTATGGACGGGACAGGGAACTATGGCTACACCTTC. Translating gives CASSMDGTGNYGYTF.

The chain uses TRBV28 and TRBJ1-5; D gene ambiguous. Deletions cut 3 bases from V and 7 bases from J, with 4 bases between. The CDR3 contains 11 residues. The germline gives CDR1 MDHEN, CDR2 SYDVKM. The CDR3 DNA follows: TGTGCCAGCAGTTTCCACCAGCCCCAGCATTTT. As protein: CASSFHQPQHF.

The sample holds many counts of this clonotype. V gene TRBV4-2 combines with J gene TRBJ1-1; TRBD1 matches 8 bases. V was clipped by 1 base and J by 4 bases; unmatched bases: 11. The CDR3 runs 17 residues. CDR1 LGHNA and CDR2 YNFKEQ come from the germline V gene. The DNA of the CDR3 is TGTGCCAGCAGCCAAGTCCTCTCACAGGGGGTGAGCACTGAAGCTTTCTTT. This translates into CASSQVLSQGVSTEAFF.

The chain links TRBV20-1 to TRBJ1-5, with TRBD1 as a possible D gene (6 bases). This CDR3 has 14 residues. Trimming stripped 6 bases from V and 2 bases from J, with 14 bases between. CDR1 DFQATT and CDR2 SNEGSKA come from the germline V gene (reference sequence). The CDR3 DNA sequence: TGCAGTGCGCCCACAGGGTTGGGCAATCAGCCCCAGCATTTT. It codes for CSAPTGLGNQPQHF.

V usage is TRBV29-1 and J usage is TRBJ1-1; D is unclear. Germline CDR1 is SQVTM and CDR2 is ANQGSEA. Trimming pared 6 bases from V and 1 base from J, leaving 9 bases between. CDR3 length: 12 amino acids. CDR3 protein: CSVERGNTEAFF. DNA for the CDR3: TGCAGCGTGGAACGGGGGAACACTGAAGCTTTCTTT. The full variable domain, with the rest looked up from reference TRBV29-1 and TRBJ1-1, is SAVISQKPSRDICQRGTSLTIQCQVDSQVTMMFWYRQQPGQSLTLIATANQGSEATYESGFVIDKFPISRPNLTFSTLTVSNMSPEDSSIYLCSVERGNTEAFFGQGTRLTVV.

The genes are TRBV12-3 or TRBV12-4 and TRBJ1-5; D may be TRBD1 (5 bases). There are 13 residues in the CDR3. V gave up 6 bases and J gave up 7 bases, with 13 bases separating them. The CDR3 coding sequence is TGTGCCAGCAGCCTCGGGGGGAGGCAGCCCCAGCATTTT. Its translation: CASSLGGRQPQHF.

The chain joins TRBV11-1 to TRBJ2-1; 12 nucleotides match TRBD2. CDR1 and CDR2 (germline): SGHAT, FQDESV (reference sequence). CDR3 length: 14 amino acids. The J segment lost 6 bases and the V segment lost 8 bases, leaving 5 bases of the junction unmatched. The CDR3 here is CASGGLAGGNEQFF. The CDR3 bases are TGTGCCAGCGGGGGACTAGCGGGTGGCAATGAGCAGTTCTTC.